There are a few counts of the clone carrying this TCR beta chain. Its antigen remains unknown. V was shortened by 0 bases and J by 2 bases, with 14 bases between the two germline ends. Germline V gene lookup returns CDR1 SGHNT and CDR2 YYREEE (reference sequence). CDR3 length: 16 amino acids. This entry belongs to a study of T cells after yellow fever vaccination. Findings of the study overall: Reappearance after the booster was seen for most primary-vaccination clones, at 95% to 96% CD4 and about 90% CD8. CD4 and CD8 compartments shared a small share of clonotypes. Sorted repertoires could include abundant contaminating clonotypes from bulk cells.

TCRdb independently ran MiXCR on the 5' RACE reads; one entry per CDR3 protein. The sample lists about 350,000 distinct CDR3 sequences, more than 9% occurring once. The sequence was obtained from a man between 18 and 35 years old who received the YFV17D yellow fever vaccine. The genes are TRBV5-4 and TRBJ1-2, with a possible D match to TRBD1 (5 bases). The sample here was PBMCs, taken on the day of the first yellow fever vaccination. CDR3 residues: CASSLGPEGFNYGYTF. In DNA, the CDR3 is TGTGCCAGCAGCTTGGGACCTGAGGGGTTCAACTATGGCTACACCTTC.